A single sample gave rise to the 13 T cell receptor beta chains below, sequenced in a study of blood T cell repertoires in COVID-19. The data were produced by immunoSEQ multiplex PCR, yet TCRdb's version contains in-frame clones alone and is incomplete. The sample holds around 260,000 clones, 75% to 95% seen once. The specimen sequenced was peripheral blood. The receptors were gathered from a person aged 18 to 30 with COVID-19, enrolled during active disease.

V and J are TRBV6-6 and TRBJ2-5, with 7 bases that match TRBD1. V shed 5 bases and J 13 bases; nucleotides not matched to a gene: 7. CDR3 size: 11 residues. CDR1 and CDR2 from the germline V gene are MNHNY and SVGAGI (reference sequence). In DNA, the CDR3 is TGTGCCAGCAGTGCCGGACAGGAGACGTACTTC. Translated, it gives CASSAGQETYF.

The chain carries TRBV16 and TRBJ1-5; the D is unclear. The CDR3 is 15 amino acids. CDR1 is KGHSY and CDR2 is FQNENV in the germline V gene. V lost 0 bases and J lost 8, with 14 bases in between. CDR3 sequence: CASSQSGSWAEPQHF. The CDR3 region has the DNA TGTGCCAGCAGCCAATCGGGCTCTTGGGCTGAGCCCCAGCATTTT.

V and J are TRBV2 and TRBJ1-1; 7 bases match TRBD1. CDR3 length equals 15 residues. Germline V gene data show CDR1 as SNHLY and CDR2 as FYNNEI. V shed 6 bases, J shed 3 bases, and the junction held 10 bases outside the gene matches. The CDR3 region has the DNA TGTGCCAGCAGCGGAGGGGTTACAGGGGACACTGAAGCTTTCTTT. Its translation is CASSGGVTGDTEAFF.

This chain connects TRBV4-3 to TRBJ1-2, with D maybe TRBD1 (5 bases). Trimming removed 3 bases from V and 4 bases from J, with 12 bases in between. Germline CDR1 reads LGHNA; CDR2 reads YSLEER. The CDR3 sequence is 14 residues long. Here the CDR3 reads CASSQITGTYGYTF. In DNA form, the CDR3 reads TGCGCCAGCAGCCAGATTACAGGAACCTATGGCTACACCTTC.

This chain connects TRBV15 to TRBJ1-2; D call uncertain. CDR3 length: 13 amino acids. V lost 5 bases and J lost 6, with 13 bases in between. Germline assignment: CDR1 LNHNV and CDR2 YYDKDF (reference sequence). CDR3 DNA sequence: TGTGCCACCAGCCCCCGTTTGGAGGATGGCTACACCTTC. Its translation is CATSPRLEDGYTF.

The V call is TRBV30, the J call TRBJ1-6; no clear D gene. This CDR3 has 11 amino acids. Deletions cut 2 bases from V and 8 bases from J, with 4 bases between. From germline, CDR1 is GTSNPN and CDR2 SVGIG (reference sequence). CDR3 coding DNA: TGTGCCTGGAGTCGGGATTCACCCCTCCACTTT. This gives the protein CAWSRDSPLHF.

The CDR3 sequence: CASSARTDNYGYTF. CDR3 in DNA: TGTGCCAGCAGCGCCCGGACAGACAACTATGGCTACACCTTC. The rearrangement uses TRBV3-1 (or the pseudogene TRBV3-2) and TRBJ1-2; maybe TRBD1 (6 bases). The CDR3 spans 14 residues. The V gene's germline CDR1 is LGHDT and CDR2 YNNKEL (reference sequence). Trimming left V 5 bases short and J 2 bases short, with 12 bases between.

V usage is TRBV2 and J usage is TRBJ2-7, with a possible D match to TRBD1 (5 bases). V lost 3 bases and J 4 bases, leaving 7 bases between the germline ends. This CDR3 region has 12 residues. Germline V gene data show CDR1 as SNHLY and CDR2 as FYNNEI. The CDR3 region is CASSEGRYEQYF. The CDR3 nucleotides are TGTGCCAGCAGTGAGGGGCGGTACGAGCAGTACTTC.

This clone was observed a handful of times. The rearrangement joins TRBV5-6 to TRBJ1-1; D ambiguous. The V end lost 2 bases, the J end lost 7 bases, and 15 bases lay between the germline ends. The CDR3 is 14 residues long. Per germline, CDR1 SGHDT and CDR2 YYEEEE. The CDR3 DNA is TGTGCCAGCAGCTTCGGGTCTGTCTTACTTGAAGCTTTCTTT. Translating gives CASSFGSVLLEAFF.

The chain employs TRBV6-1 and TRBJ1-2, with D perhaps TRBD1 (5 bases). V was clipped by 0 bases and J by 6 bases, with 14 bases between them. The CDR3 has 15 amino acids. Per the germline V gene, CDR1 is MNHNS and CDR2 is SASEGT. This chain's CDR3 is CASSEAAPREDGYTF. Written as DNA, the CDR3 is TGTGCCAGCAGTGAAGCAGCCCCCAGGGAAGATGGCTACACCTTC.

This rearrangement joins TRBV5-1 to TRBJ1-2, with no clear D. Trimming left V 0 bases short and J 4 bases short, with 13 bases between. CDR3 size: 15 residues. Germline CDR1 and CDR2: SGHRS and YFSETQ. The CDR3 DNA reads TGCGCCAGCAGCTTGGTGCGGGAGGACTCCTATGGCTACACCTTC. Amino acid sequence: CASSLVREDSYGYTF.

The chain links TRBV6-7 to TRBJ2-7; TRBD1 is a possible D gene (6 bases). TRBV6-7 belongs to the ORF category, with a function that is uncertain. The CDR3 runs 12 residues. V was shortened by 6 bases and J by 6 bases, with 12 bases between the two germline ends. The CDR3 DNA follows: TGTGCCAGCAGGCACAGGGTCGCCGAGCAGTACTTC. Protein product: CASRHRVAEQYF.

The chain couples TRBV3-1 (or the pseudogene TRBV3-2) to TRBJ2-7, with TRBD2 matching over 8 bases. Germline trimming cut 3 bases from V and 6 bases from J; bases unmatched to any gene: 22. Germline lookup yields CDR1 LGHDT and CDR2 YNNKEL (reference sequence). The CDR3 runs to 19 residues. The CDR3 DNA reads TGTGCCAGCAGCCACAAGAGGGAGGGAGCGGGAGTCAACCCCCGCGAGCAGTACTTC. It translates to CASSHKREGAGVNPREQYF.